These 27 T cell receptor beta chains were all obtained from the same sample, sequenced in a study of breast tumors, draining lymph nodes, adjacent tissues. TCRdb independently ran MiXCR on the multiplex PCR reads; one entry per CDR3 protein. The sample shows about 110,000 distinct CDR3 sequences, around 30% of them seen only once. Breast cancer patients provided tissue from their axillary draining lymph nodes. Specimen: axillary lymph node tissue. These receptors all stem from a female donor with breast cancer. Some clones in this sample may be carry-over from other donors' samples.

The chain joins TRBV25-1 to TRBJ2-5; no reliable D call. Germline CDR1 reads MGHDK; CDR2 reads SYGVNS. V lost 4 bases and J 1 base, leaving 19 bases between the germline ends. The CDR3 sequence is 17 residues long. The CDR3 protein is CASSARDRKAGQETQYF. CDR3 nucleotides: TGTGCCAGCAGTGCTAGAGATCGTAAGGCAGGCCAAGAGACCCAGTACTTC.

The chain uses TRBV19 and TRBJ1-5, with TRBD1 matching over 9 bases. Germline CDR1 and CDR2: LNHDA and SQIVND (reference sequence). Trimming took 4 bases from V and 4 from J; bases not matched to a gene: 2. This CDR3 region has 14 residues. The CDR3 loop reads CASSTGQGNQPQHF. For the CDR3, the DNA is TGTGCCAGTAGTACTGGACAGGGGAATCAGCCCCAGCATTTT.

This clonotype was picked up one time. The V gene is TRBV7-2, the J gene TRBJ1-5, with 10 bases that match TRBD1. This CDR3 region has 18 residues. Trimming took 5 bases from V and 4 from J; bases not matched to a gene: 14. The germline V gene has CDR1 SGHTA and CDR2 FQGNSA. CDR3 protein: CASSDTTGGRRRNQPQHF. The DNA of the CDR3 is TGTGCCAGCAGCGATACGACAGGGGGCAGGAGGCGAAATCAGCCCCAGCATTTT.

In this sample, this clonotype turned up many times. The rearrangement joins TRBV5-1 to TRBJ1-2; 7 nucleotides match TRBD1. This CDR3 comprises 13 residues. Germline V gives CDR1 SGHRS, CDR2 YFSETQ. Losses at the gene ends were 4 bases for V and 4 bases for J; bases not matched to a gene: 4. The CDR3 region is CASSAGDSYGYTF. CDR3 bases: TGCGCCAGCAGCGCAGGGGACAGCTATGGCTACACCTTC.

This chain connects TRBV27 to TRBJ2-1; D possibly uses TRBD1 or TRBD2 (5 bases each). Trimming removed 5 bases from V and 6 bases from J, with 23 bases in between. The CDR3 runs to 17 residues. Germline V gene data show CDR1 as MNHEY and CDR2 as SMNVEV (reference sequence). This CDR3 reads CASSHTYGTVRPNEQFF. Written as DNA, the CDR3 is TGTGCCAGCAGTCATACTTATGGGACCGTCCGACCCAATGAGCAGTTCTTC.

This clonotype was found many times. The chain employs TRBV2 and TRBJ2-2; 11 bases are shared with TRBD1. The germline V gene has CDR1 SNHLY and CDR2 FYNNEI. The V and J ends lost 0 bases and 3 bases, in that order; junction bases with no gene match: 6. The CDR3 spans 18 residues. The CDR3 DNA is TGTGCCAGCAGTGAAGCGCGGGACAGGGGGTTGCACACCGGGGAGCTGTTTTTT. This sequence encodes CASSEARDRGLHTGELFF. The variable domain in full, completed from reference TRBV2 and TRBJ2-2, reads EPEVTQTPSHQVTQMGQEVILRCVPISNHLYFYWYRQILGQKVEFLVSFYNNEISEKSEIFDDQFSVERPDGSNFTLKIRSTKLEDSAMYFCASSEARDRGLHTGELFFGEGSRLTVL.

This clonotype was recorded at least ten times. The chain is built from TRBV4-1 and TRBJ2-1; 7 bases are shared with TRBD1. The germline gives CDR1 MGHRA, CDR2 YSYEKL. Trimming removed 4 bases from V and 4 bases from J; junction bases left unmatched: 7. The CDR3 sequence is 15 residues long. The CDR3 sequence is CASSRSGTEYNEQFF. The CDR3 DNA is TGCGCCAGCAGCCGATCCGGGACAGAGTACAATGAGCAGTTCTTC.

There are many counts of this clonotype. The V gene is TRBV29-1, the J gene TRBJ2-5; 8 nucleotides agree with TRBD2. The CDR3 has 15 amino acids. CDR1 and CDR2 (germline): SQVTM, ANQGSEA. V was pared by 3 bases and J by 2 bases, with 8 bases of the junction left unmatched. The CDR3 DNA follows: TGCAGCGTTGATCCTGTAGCGGGGCCGCAAGAGACCCAGTACTTC. This translates into CSVDPVAGPQETQYF.

This clonotype was counted at least ten times. The chain recombines TRBV5-1 with TRBJ2-7, with 10 bases lining up with TRBD2. Germline CDR1 and CDR2: SGHRS and YFSETQ. The CDR3 loop spans 15 amino acids. Germline trimming cut 0 bases from V and 4 bases from J; bases unmatched to any gene: 4. The CDR3: CASSLAGTSVYEQYF. CDR3 sequence (DNA): TGCGCCAGCAGCTTGGCCGGGACTAGCGTATACGAGCAGTACTTC.

This clonotype appeared many times. The chain links TRBV2 to TRBJ2-3; 13 positions agree with TRBD2. Germline CDR1 SNHLY, CDR2 FYNNEI. The CDR3 totals 17 residues. J was trimmed by 2 bases and V by 8 bases; bases with no gene match: 10. The CDR3 coding sequence is TGTGCCAGCGCCCGACTAGCGGGAGGCTTCGACACAGATACGCAGTATTTT. This gives the protein CASARLAGGFDTDTQYF. Using reference TRBV2 and TRBJ2-3 for the parts outside the CDR3, the full variable domain is EPEVTQTPSHQVTQMGQEVILRCVPISNHLYFYWYRQILGQKVEFLVSFYNNEISEKSEIFDDQFSVERPDGSNFTLKIRSTKLEDSAMYFCASARLAGGFDTDTQYFGPGTRLTVL.

This clonotype was counted at least ten times. The chain joins TRBV6-5 to TRBJ2-1; D assignment may be TRBD1 or TRBD2 (5 bases each). CDR3 length: 14 amino acids. V shed 4 bases and J shed 3 bases, with 10 bases lying between them. Per the germline V gene, CDR1 is MNHEY and CDR2 is SVGAGI. CDR3 in amino acids: CASSWDLGYNEQFF. The DNA for the CDR3 is TGTGCCAGCAGTTGGGACCTTGGCTACAATGAGCAGTTCTTC.

This clonotype has only a few counts. The V and J genes are TRBV5-4 and TRBJ2-4; 7 bases line up with TRBD2. After removal of 6 bases from V and 6 bases from J, the junction contained 6 bases not matched to a gene. The V gene's germline CDR1 is SGHNT and CDR2 YYREEE (reference sequence). CDR3 length: 13 amino acids. The CDR3: CASTWGGRNIQYF. DNA for the CDR3: TGTGCCAGCACCTGGGGCGGGAGAAACATTCAGTACTTC.

This clonotype was recorded many times. J is TRBJ1-2 and V is TRBV9; 7 bases fit TRBD1. V shed 4 bases and J 2 bases; nucleotides not matched to a gene: 5. Germline V gives CDR1 SGDLS, CDR2 YYNGEE. This CDR3 is built from 14 residues. CDR3 protein: CASSLRDRNYGYTF. In DNA, the CDR3 is TGTGCCAGCAGCCTTCGGGACAGAAACTATGGCTACACCTTC.

This clonotype occurred many times. The V and J genes are TRBV5-1 and TRBJ2-5; TRBD1 is a possible D gene (6 bases). The CDR3 contains 16 residues. V lost 3 bases and J 2 bases, leaving 17 bases between the germline ends. CDR1 and CDR2 from the germline V gene are SGHRS and YFSETQ. The CDR3 nucleotides read TGCGCCAGCAGCTCCAAACAGGGTCCAACACAAGAGACCCAGTACTTC. Translation gives CASSSKQGPTQETQYF.

This clonotype showed up just once. This sequence joins TRBV12-3 or TRBV12-4 and TRBJ2-1; 8 bases fit TRBD1. The CDR3 is 16 amino acids. V lost 3 bases, J lost 6 bases, and 10 bases stayed unmatched. The DNA for the CDR3 is TGTGCCAGCAGTTTCCCCCCCCGAGACAGGGGCAATGAGCAGTTCTTC. Its translation: CASSFPPRDRGNEQFF.

This clonotype was recorded many times. V and J are TRBV9 and TRBJ2-7; D is undetermined. The CDR3 sequence is 14 residues long. Germline CDR1 SGDLS, CDR2 YYNGEE. Trimming pared 1 base from V and 3 bases from J, leaving 11 bases between. The CDR3 reads CASSVTSTGYEQYF. The CDR3, as DNA: TGTGCCAGCAGCGTAACGTCAACGGGCTACGAGCAGTACTTC.

This clonotype was counted ten times or more. J is TRBJ2-3 and V is TRBV20-1; a weak D match, TRBD2 (7 bases). The CDR3 runs 15 residues. The V gene's germline CDR1 is DFQATT and CDR2 SNEGSKA (reference sequence). Trimming shortened V by 2 bases and J by 4 bases, and 16 bases separated the two germline ends. CDR3 protein: CSARSGGLASDTQYF. DNA of the CDR3: TGCAGTGCTAGATCCGGGGGGCTAGCTTCAGATACGCAGTATTTT.

Regarding this clonotype: Since a much larger clone is just one base distant, this may be a read error. The CDR3 region is CATKGEGTEAFF. The CDR3 DNA follows: TGTGCCACCAAGGGGGAGGGCACTGAAGCTTTCTTT. V usage is TRBV24-1 and J usage is TRBJ1-1; tentatively, D is TRBD1 (6 bases). Germline V gene data show CDR1 as KGHDR and CDR2 as SFDVKD. The CDR3 length is 12 residues. Deletions cut 8 bases from V and 4 bases from J, with 10 bases between.

The chain links TRBV7-9 to TRBJ2-7, with D unresolved. The CDR3 consists of 12 residues. In germline, CDR1 is SEHNR, CDR2 FQNEAQ (reference sequence). V shed 6 bases and J shed 5 bases, with 11 bases lying between them. In nucleotides, the CDR3 is TGTGCCAGCAGTGAACGGTTTAACGAGCAGTACGTC. Its translation: CASSERFNEQYV.

The table lists this clonotype with many counts. The CDR3 bases are TGTGCCTCGGGGCGGGAGGGTTACGAGCAGTACTTC. This sequence encodes CASGREGYEQYF. The chain combines TRBV10-3 with TRBJ2-7; TRBD2 matches at 9 bases. CDR1 is ENHRY, CDR2 SYGVKD, per germline. The CDR3 length is 12 residues. Trimming took 11 bases from V and 4 from J; bases not matched to a gene: 6.

V and J are TRBV20-1 and TRBJ2-2; weak D call: TRBD1 (6 bases). The CDR3 is 14 amino acids. V shed 1 base and J shed 8 bases, with 14 bases lying between them. The germline gives CDR1 DFQATT, CDR2 SNEGSKA (reference sequence). The CDR3 coding sequence is TGCAGTGCTAGAGGAGCCAGAGGGACAGGGGAGCTGTTTTTT. It translates to CSARGARGTGELFF.

This clonotype was detected ten times or more. A single base separates this from a much larger clone, so it may be a read error. The chain couples TRBV7-9 to TRBJ1-3; D may be TRBD1 (5 bases). The CDR3 is 14 amino acids. Germline V gene sequence: CDR1 SEHNR, CDR2 FQNEAQ (reference sequence). The CDR3 is CASSSGFRGSTIYF. CDR3 sequence (DNA): TGTGCCAGCAGCTCAGGGTTTCGTGGAAGCACCATATATTTT.

This rearrangement joins TRBV29-1 to TRBJ2-1, with a tentative D call TRBD1 (5 bases). This CDR3 region has 15 residues. The V end was cut by 1 base, the J end by 2 bases, with 12 bases between. CDR1 is SQVTM, CDR2 ANQGSEA, per germline. In DNA form, the CDR3 reads TGCAGCGTTGAAGGCCAGGGTGTTGCCTACAATGAGCAGTTCTTC. As protein: CSVEGQGVAYNEQFF.

This clonotype was seen many times. The chain combines TRBV3-1 with TRBJ2-3; 9 nucleotides line up with TRBD1. In germline, CDR1 is LGHDT, CDR2 YNNKEL (reference sequence). This CDR3 has 15 amino acids. Losses at the gene ends were 4 bases for V and 4 bases for J; bases not matched to a gene: 6. The CDR3 nucleotides read TGTGCCAGCAGCCGACGGGGACAGGGTGCAGATACGCAGTATTTT. Its translation: CASSRRGQGADTQYF.

This clonotype was seen many times. This rearrangement joins TRBV27 to TRBJ1-4; no firm D call. The germline V gene encodes CDR1 MNHEY and CDR2 SMNVEV (reference sequence). V gave up 3 bases and J gave up 8 bases, with 10 bases separating them. The CDR3 is 13 residues long. The CDR3 spells CASSFNSGEKLFF. As DNA, the CDR3 is TGTGCCAGCAGTTTCAACAGCGGAGAAAAACTGTTTTTT.

A remark on this clonotype: Relative to the germline gene, one junction end is altered; a read error may explain this. The chain links TRBV15 to TRBJ2-7; possibly TRBD1 or TRBD2 for D (5 bases each). Germline assignment: CDR1 LNHNV and CDR2 YYDKDF (reference sequence). The CDR3 runs to 14 residues. CDR3 in DNA: TGTGCCACCAGTTTTGACCAGGGCGGGTTAGGGGCAGACTTT. Protein sequence: CATSFDQGGLGADF.

This clonotype was found many times. This sequence joins TRBV4-1 and TRBJ2-2; no clear D gene. CDR1 is MGHRA and CDR2 is YSYEKL in the germline V gene. This CDR3 comprises 17 residues. V was shortened by 3 bases and J by 4 bases, with 18 bases between the two germline ends. The CDR3 region has the DNA TGCGCCAGCAGCCACGGATCCCTCTCGCGCCGCACCGGGGAGCTGTTTTTT. Amino acids: CASSHGSLSRRTGELFF.